This T cell receptor beta chain appears in the sequencing data of a study of blood T cell repertoires in COVID-19. The wider study: The origin of the acute and convalescent COVID-19 samples was the United States, Italy and Spain.

TCRdb's table, derived via immunoSEQ multiplex PCR, lists solely in-frame clones and lacks some. Among 140,000 to 150,000 clones listed, about 89% were seen once. The CDR3 sequence is 16 residues long. Trimming took 4 bases from V and 5 from J; bases not matched to a gene: 10. CDR1 and CDR2 from the germline V gene are MNHEY and SVGAGI. This chain links TRBV6-5 with TRBJ1-5, with 8 positions matching TRBD1. The sample comprised peripheral blood. The receptor comes from a man aged 55-75 years with active or convalescent COVID-19. The CDR3 bases are TGTGCCAGCAGTTTAAAGGACAGGGAAAGGGATCAGCCCCAGCATTTT. Encoded protein: CASSLKDRERDQPQHF.